This T cell receptor (beta chain) is from a study of blood T cell repertoires in COVID-19. Study at large: The United States, Italy and Spain supplied acute and convalescent COVID-19 samples.

Germline assignment: CDR1 LGHDT and CDR2 YNNKEL (reference sequence). V was cut by 4 bases and J by 2 bases, with 9 bases left in between. CDR3 length: 14 residues. Libraries were prepared by immunoSEQ multiplex PCR; TCRdb keeps only in-frame clonotypes and omits some of them. Altogether a few hundred thousand clones are present, over 75% being singletons, with the ten largest covering 2.5% to 3%. The cohort comprised adults aged roughly 18 to 95 years residing in around 25 US areas. Participant reports of clinical history set cohort assignment. Recovered Cohort 3 donors showed two negative PCRs, clearance, or symptom resolution.

The sequence was collected from a woman aged 25-40 years who had recovered from COVID-19. The material sequenced was PBMCs or T cells enriched from blood (not recorded which). The V and J genes are TRBV3-1 (or the pseudogene TRBV3-2) and TRBJ1-5; D unclear. The CDR3 loop is CASSLSGGNQPQHF. The CDR3 region has the DNA TGTGCCAGCAGCCTCTCCGGGGGCAATCAGCCCCAGCATTTT.